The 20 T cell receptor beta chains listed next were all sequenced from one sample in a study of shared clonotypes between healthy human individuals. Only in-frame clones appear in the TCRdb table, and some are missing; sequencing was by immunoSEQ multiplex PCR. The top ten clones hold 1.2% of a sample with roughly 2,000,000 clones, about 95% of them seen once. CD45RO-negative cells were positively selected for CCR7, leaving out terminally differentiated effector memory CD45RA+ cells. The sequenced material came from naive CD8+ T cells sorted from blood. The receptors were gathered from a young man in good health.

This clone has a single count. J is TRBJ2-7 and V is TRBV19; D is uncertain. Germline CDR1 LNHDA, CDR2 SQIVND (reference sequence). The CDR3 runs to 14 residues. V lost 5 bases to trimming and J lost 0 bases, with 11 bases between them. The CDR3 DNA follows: TGTGCCAGTAGTCTGGGGTCCCCCTCCTACGAGCAGTACTTC. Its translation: CASSLGSPSYEQYF.

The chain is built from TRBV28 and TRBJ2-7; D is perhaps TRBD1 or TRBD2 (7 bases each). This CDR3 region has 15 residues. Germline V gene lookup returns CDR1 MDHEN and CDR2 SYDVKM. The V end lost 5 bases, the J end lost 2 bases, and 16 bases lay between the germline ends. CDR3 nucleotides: TGTGCCAGCAGTACTTCAGGGGGGGAAACCTACGAGCAGTACTTC. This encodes CASSTSGGETYEQYF.

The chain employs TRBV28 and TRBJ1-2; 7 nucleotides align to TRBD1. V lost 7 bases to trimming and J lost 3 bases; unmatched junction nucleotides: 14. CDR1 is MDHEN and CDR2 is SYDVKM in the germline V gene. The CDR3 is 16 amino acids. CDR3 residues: CASTGEDGQVYYGYTF. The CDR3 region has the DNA TGTGCCAGCACTGGGGAGGATGGACAGGTCTACTATGGCTACACCTTC.

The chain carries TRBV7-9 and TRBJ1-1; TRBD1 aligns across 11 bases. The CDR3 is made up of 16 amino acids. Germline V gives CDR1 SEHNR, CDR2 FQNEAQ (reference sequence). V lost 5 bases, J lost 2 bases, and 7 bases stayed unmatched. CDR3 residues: CASSLQGQGDNTEAFF. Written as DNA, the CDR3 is TGTGCCAGCAGCCTGCAGGGACAGGGGGACAACACTGAAGCTTTCTTT.

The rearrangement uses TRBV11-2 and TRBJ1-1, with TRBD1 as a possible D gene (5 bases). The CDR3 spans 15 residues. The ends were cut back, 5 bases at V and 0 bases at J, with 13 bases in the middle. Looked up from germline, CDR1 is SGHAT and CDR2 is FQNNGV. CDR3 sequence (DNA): TGTGCCAGCAGCAAATGGGAGGGGATGAACACTGAAGCTTTCTTT. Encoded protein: CASSKWEGMNTEAFF.

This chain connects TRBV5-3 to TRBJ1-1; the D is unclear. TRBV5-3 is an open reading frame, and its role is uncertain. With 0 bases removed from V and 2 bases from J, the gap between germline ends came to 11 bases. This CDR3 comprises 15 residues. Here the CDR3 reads CARSLVGSNNTEAFF. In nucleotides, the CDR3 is TGTGCCAGAAGCTTGGTGGGCTCCAACAACACTGAAGCTTTCTTT.

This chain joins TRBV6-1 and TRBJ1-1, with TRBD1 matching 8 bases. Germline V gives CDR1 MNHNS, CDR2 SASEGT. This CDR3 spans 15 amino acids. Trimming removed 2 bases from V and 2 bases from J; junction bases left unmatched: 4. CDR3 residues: CASSEWGQENTEAFF. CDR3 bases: TGTGCCAGCAGTGAATGGGGACAGGAAAACACTGAAGCTTTCTTT.

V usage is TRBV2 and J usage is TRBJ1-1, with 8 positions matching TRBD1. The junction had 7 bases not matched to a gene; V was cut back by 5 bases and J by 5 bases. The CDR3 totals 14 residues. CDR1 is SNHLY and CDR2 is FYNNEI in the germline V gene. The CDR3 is CASSLDTGGTEAFF. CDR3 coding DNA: TGTGCCAGCAGTTTAGATACAGGGGGTACTGAAGCTTTCTTT.

This chain's CDR3 is CASSLNVLAPSYNEQFF. The DNA of the CDR3 is TGTGCCAGCAGCTTAAACGTACTAGCGCCTTCCTACAATGAGCAGTTCTTC. The chain couples TRBV11-2 to TRBJ2-1; 7 bases match TRBD2. The length of the CDR3 is 17 residues. From germline, CDR1 is SGHAT and CDR2 FQNNGV. V dropped 2 bases and J dropped 1; count of bases not matched to a gene: 8. Filled out from reference TRBV11-2 and TRBJ2-1, the complete variable domain reads EAGVAQSPRYKIIEKRQSVAFWCNPISGHATLYWYQQILGQGPKLLIQFQNNGVVDDSQLPKDRFSAERLKGVDSTLKIQPAKLEDSAVYLCASSLNVLAPSYNEQFFGPGTRLTVL.

CDR3 region: CATSREGRDYTEAFF. The CDR3 DNA follows: TGTGCCACCAGCAGAGAAGGCAGGGACTACACTGAAGCTTTCTTT. The chain is built from TRBV15 and TRBJ1-1; a weak D match, TRBD1 (5 bases). Trimming stripped 0 bases from V and 3 bases from J, with 11 bases between. This CDR3 has 15 residues. Per the germline V gene, CDR1 is LNHNV and CDR2 is YYDKDF (reference sequence).

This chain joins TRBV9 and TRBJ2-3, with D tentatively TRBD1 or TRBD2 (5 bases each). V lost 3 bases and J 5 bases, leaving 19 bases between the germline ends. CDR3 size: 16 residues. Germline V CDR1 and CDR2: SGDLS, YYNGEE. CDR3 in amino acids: CASSDRDQAKGDTQYF. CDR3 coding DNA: TGTGCCAGCAGCGATCGGGACCAGGCGAAGGGAGATACGCAGTATTTT.

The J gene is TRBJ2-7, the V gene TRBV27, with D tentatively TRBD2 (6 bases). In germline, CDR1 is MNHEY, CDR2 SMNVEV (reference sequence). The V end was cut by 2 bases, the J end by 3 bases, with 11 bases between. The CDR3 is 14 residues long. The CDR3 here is CASSLGSGYYEQYF. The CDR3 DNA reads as TGTGCCAGCAGTTTAGGTAGCGGATACTACGAGCAGTACTTC.

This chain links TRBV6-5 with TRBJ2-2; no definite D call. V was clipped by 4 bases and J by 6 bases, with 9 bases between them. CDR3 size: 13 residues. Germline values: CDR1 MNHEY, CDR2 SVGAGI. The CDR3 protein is CASSFMVAGELFF. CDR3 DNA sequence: TGTGCCAGCAGTTTTATGGTGGCCGGGGAGCTGTTTTTT.

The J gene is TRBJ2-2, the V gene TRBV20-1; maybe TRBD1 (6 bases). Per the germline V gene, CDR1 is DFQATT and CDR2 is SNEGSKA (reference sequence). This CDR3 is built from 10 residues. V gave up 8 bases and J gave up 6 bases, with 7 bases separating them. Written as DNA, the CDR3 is TGCAGTACAGGGTCCGGGGAGCTGTTTTTT. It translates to CSTGSGELFF.

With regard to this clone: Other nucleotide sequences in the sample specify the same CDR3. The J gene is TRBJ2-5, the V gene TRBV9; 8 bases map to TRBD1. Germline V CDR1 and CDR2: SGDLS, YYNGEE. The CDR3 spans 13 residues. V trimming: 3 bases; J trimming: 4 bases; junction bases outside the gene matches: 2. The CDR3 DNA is TGTGCCAGCAGCGGTACAGGGGGAGAGACCCAGTACTTC. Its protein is CASSGTGGETQYF.

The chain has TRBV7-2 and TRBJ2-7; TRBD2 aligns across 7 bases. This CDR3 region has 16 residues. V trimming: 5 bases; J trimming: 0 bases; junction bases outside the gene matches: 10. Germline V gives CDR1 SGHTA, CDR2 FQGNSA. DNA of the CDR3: TGTGCCAGCAGCCCTGTTAGCGGGCCAAGCTCCTACGAGCAGTACTTC. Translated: CASSPVSGPSSYEQYF.

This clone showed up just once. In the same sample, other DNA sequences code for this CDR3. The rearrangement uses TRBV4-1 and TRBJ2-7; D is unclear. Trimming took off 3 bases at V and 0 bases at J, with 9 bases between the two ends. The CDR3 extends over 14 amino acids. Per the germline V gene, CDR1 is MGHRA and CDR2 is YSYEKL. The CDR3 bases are TGCGCCAGCAGCCATCGTGACACCTCCTACGAGCAGTACTTC. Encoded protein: CASSHRDTSYEQYF.

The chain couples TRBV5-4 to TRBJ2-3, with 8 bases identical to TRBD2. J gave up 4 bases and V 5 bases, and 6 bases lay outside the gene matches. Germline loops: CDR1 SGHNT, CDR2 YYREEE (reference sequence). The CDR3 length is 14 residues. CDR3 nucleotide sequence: TGTGCCAGCAGTCATAGCGGGATCCCAGATACGCAGTATTTT. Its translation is CASSHSGIPDTQYF.

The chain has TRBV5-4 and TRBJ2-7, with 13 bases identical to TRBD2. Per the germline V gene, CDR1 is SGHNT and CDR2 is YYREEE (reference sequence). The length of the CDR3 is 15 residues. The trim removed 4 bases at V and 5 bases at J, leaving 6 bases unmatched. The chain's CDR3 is CASSPGLAGPDEQYF. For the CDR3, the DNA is TGTGCCAGCAGCCCGGGACTAGCGGGGCCAGACGAGCAGTACTTC.

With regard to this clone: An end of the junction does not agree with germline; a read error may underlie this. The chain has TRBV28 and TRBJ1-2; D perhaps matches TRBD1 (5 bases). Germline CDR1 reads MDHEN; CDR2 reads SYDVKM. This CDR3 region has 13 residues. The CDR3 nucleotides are TGTGCCAGCAGGACAATAGGGGTCTACAAAACCGGCTTC. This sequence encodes CASRTIGVYKTGF.